This T cell receptor (beta chain) was recorded in a study of cytomegalovirus exposure and HLA in healthy donors. The germline V gene has CDR1 LNHDA and CDR2 SQIVND (reference sequence). The CDR3 loop spans 19 amino acids. V shed 1 base and J 1 base; nucleotides not matched to a gene: 14. Study outcomes and limitations: Sequencing artifact likely explains a cluster of highly shared sequence variants.

13 Jbeta primers and 60 Vbeta primers were used for the PCR. Method: immunoSEQ multiplex PCR; TCRdb's copy keeps in-frame clones and lacks some. The table records some 98,000 clones, roughly 70% of them present only once. On this clone itself: Its target is not known.

This chain uses TRBV19 with TRBJ2-5; 8 nucleotides agree with TRBD1. The receptor was derived from a man aged 45 to 65 in good health and CMV-seronegative. Sequencing was done on a sample of PBMCs. CDR3 DNA: TGTGCCAGTAGTATAGGGGTATCTTGGGACAGGAACTTCCAAGAGACCCAGTACTTC. This encodes CASSIGVSWDRNFQETQYF.